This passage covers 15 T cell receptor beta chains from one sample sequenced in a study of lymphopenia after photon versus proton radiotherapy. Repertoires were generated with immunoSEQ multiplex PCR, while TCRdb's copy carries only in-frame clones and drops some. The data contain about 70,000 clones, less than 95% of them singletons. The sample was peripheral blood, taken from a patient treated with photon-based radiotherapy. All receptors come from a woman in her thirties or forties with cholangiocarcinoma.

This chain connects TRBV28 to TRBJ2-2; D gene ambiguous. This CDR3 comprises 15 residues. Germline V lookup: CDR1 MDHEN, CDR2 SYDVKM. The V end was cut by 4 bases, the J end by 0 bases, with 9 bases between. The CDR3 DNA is TGTGCCAGCAGTTCCTCAGCCGCGAACACCGGGGAGCTGTTTTTT. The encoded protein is CASSSSAANTGELFF.

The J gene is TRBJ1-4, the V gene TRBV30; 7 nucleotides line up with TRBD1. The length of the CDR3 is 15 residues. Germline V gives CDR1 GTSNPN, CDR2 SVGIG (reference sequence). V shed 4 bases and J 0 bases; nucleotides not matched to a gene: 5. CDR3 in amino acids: CAWKTGIATNEKLFF. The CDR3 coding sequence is TGTGCCTGGAAGACAGGGATTGCAACTAATGAAAAACTGTTTTTT.

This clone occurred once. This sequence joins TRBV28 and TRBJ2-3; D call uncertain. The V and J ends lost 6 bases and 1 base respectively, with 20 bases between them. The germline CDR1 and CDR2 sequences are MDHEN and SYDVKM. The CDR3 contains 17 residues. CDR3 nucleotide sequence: TGTGCCAGCAGGGGCCAATCCACGGACGGACGCACAGATACGCAGTATTTT. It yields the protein CASRGQSTDGRTDTQYF.

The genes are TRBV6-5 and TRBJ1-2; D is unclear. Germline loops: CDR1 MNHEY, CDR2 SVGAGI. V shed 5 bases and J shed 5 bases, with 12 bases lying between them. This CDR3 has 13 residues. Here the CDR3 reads CASSTGMGYGYTF. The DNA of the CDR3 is TGTGCCAGCAGTACTGGGATGGGGTATGGCTACACCTTC.

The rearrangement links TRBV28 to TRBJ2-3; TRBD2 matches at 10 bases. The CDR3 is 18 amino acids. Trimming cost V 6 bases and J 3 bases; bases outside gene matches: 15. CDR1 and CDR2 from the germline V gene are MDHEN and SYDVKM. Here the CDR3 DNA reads TGTGCCAGCAGCTCCGGGGCTAGCGGGAGTATCGGTACAGATACGCAGTATTTT. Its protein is CASSSGASGSIGTDTQYF.

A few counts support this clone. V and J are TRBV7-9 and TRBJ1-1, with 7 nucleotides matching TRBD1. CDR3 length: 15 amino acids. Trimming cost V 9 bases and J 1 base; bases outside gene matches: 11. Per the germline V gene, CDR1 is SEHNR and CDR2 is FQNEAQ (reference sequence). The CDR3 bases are TGTGCCAGTCTCCCACCGCAGGGGGGGAACACTGAAGCTTTCTTT. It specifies CASLPPQGGNTEAFF.

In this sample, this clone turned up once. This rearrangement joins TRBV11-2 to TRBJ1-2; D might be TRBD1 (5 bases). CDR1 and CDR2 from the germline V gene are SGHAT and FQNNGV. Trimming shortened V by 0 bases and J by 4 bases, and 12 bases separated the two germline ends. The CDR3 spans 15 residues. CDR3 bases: TGTGCCAGCAGCTTAGAGCCAGGGAGCTTCTATGGCTACACCTTC. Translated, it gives CASSLEPGSFYGYTF.

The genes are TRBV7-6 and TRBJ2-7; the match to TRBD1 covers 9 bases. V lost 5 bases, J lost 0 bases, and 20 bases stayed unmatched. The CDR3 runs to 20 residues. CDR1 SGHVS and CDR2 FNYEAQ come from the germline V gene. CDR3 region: CASSPLVAYRGPTSSYEQYF. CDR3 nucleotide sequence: TGTGCCAGCAGCCCCTTAGTCGCGTACAGGGGGCCGACGAGCTCCTACGAGCAGTACTTC.

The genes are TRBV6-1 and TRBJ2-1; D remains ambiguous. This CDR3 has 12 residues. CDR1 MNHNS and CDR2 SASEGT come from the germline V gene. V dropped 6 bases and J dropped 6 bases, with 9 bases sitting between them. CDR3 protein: CASSRALNEQFF. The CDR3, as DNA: TGTGCCAGCAGCCGGGCTCTCAATGAGCAGTTCTTC.

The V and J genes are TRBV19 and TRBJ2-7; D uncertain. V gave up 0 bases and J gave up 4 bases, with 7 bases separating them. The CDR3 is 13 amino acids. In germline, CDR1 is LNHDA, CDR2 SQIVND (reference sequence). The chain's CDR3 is CASSIELRYEQYF. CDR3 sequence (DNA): TGTGCCAGTAGTATAGAACTCCGGTACGAGCAGTACTTC.

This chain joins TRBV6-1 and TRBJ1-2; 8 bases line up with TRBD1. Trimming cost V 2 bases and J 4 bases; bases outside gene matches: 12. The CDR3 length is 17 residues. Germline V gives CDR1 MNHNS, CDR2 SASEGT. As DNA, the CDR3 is TGTGCCAGCAGTGAAAGACAGGGGAACTATGGTTTCTATGGCTACACCTTC. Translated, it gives CASSERQGNYGFYGYTF.

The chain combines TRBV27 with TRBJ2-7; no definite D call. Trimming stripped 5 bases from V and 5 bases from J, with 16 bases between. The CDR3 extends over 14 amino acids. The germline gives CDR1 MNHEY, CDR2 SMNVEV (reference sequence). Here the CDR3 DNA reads TGTGCCAGCAGTAATACAGTTCATCGGCACGAGCAGTACTTC. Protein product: CASSNTVHRHEQYF.

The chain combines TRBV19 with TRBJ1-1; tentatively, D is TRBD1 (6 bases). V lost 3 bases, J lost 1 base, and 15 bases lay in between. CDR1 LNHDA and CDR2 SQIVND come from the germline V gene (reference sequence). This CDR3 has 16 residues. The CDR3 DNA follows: TGTGCCAGTAGTATCACGACAGGACGTGCGAACACTGAAGCTTTCTTT. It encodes CASSITTGRANTEAFF.

The DNA of the CDR3 is TGTGCCAGCAGTTCCGGGACAGGATGGTACGAGCAGTACTTC. It specifies CASSSGTGWYEQYF. The chain employs TRBV6-5 and TRBJ2-7, with 8 bases fitting TRBD1. The CDR3 extends over 14 amino acids. Germline CDR1 and CDR2: MNHEY and SVGAGI. The ends lost 4 bases at V and 4 bases at J; junction bases unmatched: 6.

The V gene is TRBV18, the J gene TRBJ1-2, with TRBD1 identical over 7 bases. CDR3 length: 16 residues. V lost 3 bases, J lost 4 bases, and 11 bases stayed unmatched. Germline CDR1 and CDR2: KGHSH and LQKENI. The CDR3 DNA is TGTGCCAGCTCACCCCCGACAGGGAAAGCGGCCTATGGCTACACCTTC. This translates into CASSPPTGKAAYGYTF. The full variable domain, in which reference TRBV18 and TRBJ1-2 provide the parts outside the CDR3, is NAGVMQNPRHLVRRRGQEARLRCSPMKGHSHVYWYRQLPEEGLKFMVYLQKENIIDESGMPKERFSAEFPKEGPSILRIQQVVRGDSAAYFCASSPPTGKAAYGYTFGSGTRLTVV.